This T cell receptor beta chain was captured in a study of CD8 T cells in ankylosing spondylitis. Findings and caveats of the study: The clones that were linked to disease were reported to be significantly enriched in matched synovial fluid samples from ankylosing spondylitis patients. A motif of 8 or 9 highly homologous TCR beta variants was seen as apparently characteristic of ankylosing spondylitis blood. In synovial fluid and blood from reactive arthritis, some motif variants were previously reported.

The CDR3 has 13 residues. The V end was cut by 5 bases, the J end by 5 bases, with 12 bases between. Molecular-barcoded quantitative 5'-RACE produced these TCR beta libraries. Using its own MiXCR run on the 5' RACE reads, TCRdb lists one record per CDR3 protein. The table records approximately 350,000 distinct CDR3 sequences, 20% of them present only once. This clonotype was counted a few times. Its antigen remains unidentified. The TCR originated in a male donor with ankylosing spondylitis or in good health (not recorded which). Input material: blood, either unsorted or a sorted T cell fraction (not recorded which). The rearrangement joins TRBV12-3 or TRBV12-4 to TRBJ1-2; no clear D. CDR3 protein: CASSVVAEYGYTF. DNA for the CDR3: TGTGCCAGCAGTGTGGTGGCGGAATATGGCTACACCTTC.